The clone carrying this T cell receptor beta chain showed up just a few times. The source of the sample is a study of cytomegalovirus exposure and HLA in healthy donors. PCR was performed using 60 Vbeta and 13 Jbeta primers. The table came from immunoSEQ multiplex PCR; TCRdb's copy has only in-frame clones and leaves some out. Of under 200,000 clones listed, roughly 77% are singletons. This CDR3 comprises 15 residues. The V gene's germline CDR1 is PRHDT and CDR2 FYEKMQ (reference sequence). V was cut by 4 bases and J by 7 bases, with 20 bases left in between. This chain joins TRBV13 and TRBJ2-7, with D perhaps matching TRBD1 (6 bases). The sample consisted of PBMCs. The sequence derives from a man aged 35-49 years in good health and CMV-seropositive. The CDR3 DNA reads TGTGCCAGCAGCTACCGCAGGGGCGGTATTCGTGAGCAGTACTTC. Translation: CASSYRRGGIREQYF.